The clone carrying this T cell receptor beta chain was seen only a few times. Its antigen is unidentified. Sequencing was preceded by expansion of antigen-specific CD4+ T cells with viral peptide pools in the ViraFEST assay. Culturing for about ten days preceded CD4+ T cell isolation. Vaccination of participants consisted of two doses of either the BNT162b2 or mRNA-1273 vaccine. At days 3 and 7, half of the medium was exchanged for IL-2 medium. This CDR3 is built from 16 residues. From germline, CDR1 is MNHEY and CDR2 SVGAGI. V was clipped by 2 bases and J by 1 base, with 15 bases between them. The table came from immunoSEQ multiplex PCR; TCRdb's copy has only in-frame clones and leaves some out. Of approximately 23,000 clones listed, 70% to 75% are singletons. The data originate from a study of vaccination effects on CD4 cells after COVID-19. As for the study in general: Post-vaccine draws lagged the second dose by a median of 72 days.

The study's findings and limits: Recruitment yielded few convalescent patients, and the study had no early post-infection timepoints. Clones arising from infection and from vaccination showed marked clonal contraction late after vaccination.

The sequence came from a human donor who received a COVID-19 vaccine. V and J are TRBV6-5 and TRBJ2-7; TRBD1 or TRBD2 may be the D gene (5 bases each). This material consisted of CD4+ T cells from PBMCs cultured with SARS-CoV-2 spike peptides, taken after COVID-19 vaccination. CDR3 bases: TGTGCCAGCAGTTACCAACCGGGGCAGGGTTCCTACGAGCAGTACTTC. As protein: CASSYQPGQGSYEQYF.